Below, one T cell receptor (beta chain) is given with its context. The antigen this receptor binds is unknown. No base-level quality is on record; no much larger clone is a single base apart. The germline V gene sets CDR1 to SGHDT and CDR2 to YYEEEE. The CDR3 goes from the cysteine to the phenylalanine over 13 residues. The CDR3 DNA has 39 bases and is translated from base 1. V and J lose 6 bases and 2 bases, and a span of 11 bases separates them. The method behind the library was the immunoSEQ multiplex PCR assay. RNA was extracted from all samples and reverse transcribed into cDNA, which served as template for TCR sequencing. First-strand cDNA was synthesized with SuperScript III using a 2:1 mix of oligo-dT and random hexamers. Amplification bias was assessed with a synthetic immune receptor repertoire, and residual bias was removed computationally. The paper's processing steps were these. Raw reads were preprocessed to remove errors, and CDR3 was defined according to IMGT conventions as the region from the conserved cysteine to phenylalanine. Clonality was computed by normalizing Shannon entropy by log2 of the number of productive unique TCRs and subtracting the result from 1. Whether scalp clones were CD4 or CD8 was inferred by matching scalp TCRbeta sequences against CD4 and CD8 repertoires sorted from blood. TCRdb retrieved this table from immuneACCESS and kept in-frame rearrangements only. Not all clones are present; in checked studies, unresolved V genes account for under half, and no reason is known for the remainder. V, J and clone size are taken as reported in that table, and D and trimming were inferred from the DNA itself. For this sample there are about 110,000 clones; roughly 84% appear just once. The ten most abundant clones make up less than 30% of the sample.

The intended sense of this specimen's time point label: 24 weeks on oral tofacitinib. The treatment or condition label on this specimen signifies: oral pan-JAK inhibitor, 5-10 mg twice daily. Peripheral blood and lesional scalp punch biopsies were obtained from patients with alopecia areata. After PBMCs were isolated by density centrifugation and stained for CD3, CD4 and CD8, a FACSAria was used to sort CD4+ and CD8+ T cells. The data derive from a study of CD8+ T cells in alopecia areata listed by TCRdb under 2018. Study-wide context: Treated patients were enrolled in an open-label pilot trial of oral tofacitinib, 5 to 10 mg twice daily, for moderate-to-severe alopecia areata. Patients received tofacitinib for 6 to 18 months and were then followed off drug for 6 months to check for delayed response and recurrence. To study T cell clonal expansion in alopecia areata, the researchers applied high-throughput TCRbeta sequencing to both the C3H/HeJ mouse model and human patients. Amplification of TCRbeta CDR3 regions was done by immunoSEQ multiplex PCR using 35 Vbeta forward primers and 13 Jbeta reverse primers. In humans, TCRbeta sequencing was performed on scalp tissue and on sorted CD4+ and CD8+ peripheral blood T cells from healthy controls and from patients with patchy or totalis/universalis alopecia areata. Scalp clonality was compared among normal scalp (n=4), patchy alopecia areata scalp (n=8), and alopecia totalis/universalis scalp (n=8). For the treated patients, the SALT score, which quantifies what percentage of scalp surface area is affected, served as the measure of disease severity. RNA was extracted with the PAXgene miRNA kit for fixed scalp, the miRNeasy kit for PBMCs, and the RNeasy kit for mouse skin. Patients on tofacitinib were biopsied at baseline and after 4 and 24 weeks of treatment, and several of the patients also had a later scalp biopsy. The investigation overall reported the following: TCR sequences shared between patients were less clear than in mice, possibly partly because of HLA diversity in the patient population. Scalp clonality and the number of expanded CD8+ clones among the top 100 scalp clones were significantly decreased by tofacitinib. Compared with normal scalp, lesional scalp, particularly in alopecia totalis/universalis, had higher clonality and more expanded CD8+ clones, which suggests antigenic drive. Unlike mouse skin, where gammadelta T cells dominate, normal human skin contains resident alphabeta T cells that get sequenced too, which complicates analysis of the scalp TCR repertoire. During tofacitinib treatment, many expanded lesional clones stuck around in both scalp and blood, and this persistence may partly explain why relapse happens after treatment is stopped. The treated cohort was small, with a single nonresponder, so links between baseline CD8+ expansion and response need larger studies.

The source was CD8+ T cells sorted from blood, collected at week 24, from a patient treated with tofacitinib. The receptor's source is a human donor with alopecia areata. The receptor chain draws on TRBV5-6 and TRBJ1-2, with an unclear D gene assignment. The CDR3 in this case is CASMEGYNYGYTF. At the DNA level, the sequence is TGTGCCAGCATGGAGGGATACAACTATGGCTACACCTTC.